This T cell receptor (beta chain) was sequenced in a study of blood T cell repertoires in COVID-19. Participants were placed into cohorts based on the clinical history they reported. Per the original methods: Reference gene primers were amplified, and this amplification served to estimate nucleated cell counts. This table comes from immunoSEQ multiplex PCR, and its TCRdb copy is limited to in-frame clones, with some not included. V and J calls and clone size are those listed in that table; D and trimming were worked out from the DNA. The sample comprises hundreds of thousands of clones, roughly 86% of which are singletons, and 2.5% to 3.5% rests with the top ten. The germline V gene has CDR1 MNHNS and CDR2 SASEGT. V was pared by 3 bases and J by 2 bases, with 10 bases between. The CDR3 extends over 14 amino acids.

The chain links TRBV6-1 to TRBJ1-1; D is unresolved. Input material: PBMCs or T cells enriched from blood (not recorded which). The TCR was taken from a woman between 35 and 50 years old with acute COVID-19. CDR3 residues: CASSDRIKNTEAFF. For the CDR3, the DNA is TGTGCCAGCAGTGACAGGATTAAAAACACTGAAGCTTTCTTT.